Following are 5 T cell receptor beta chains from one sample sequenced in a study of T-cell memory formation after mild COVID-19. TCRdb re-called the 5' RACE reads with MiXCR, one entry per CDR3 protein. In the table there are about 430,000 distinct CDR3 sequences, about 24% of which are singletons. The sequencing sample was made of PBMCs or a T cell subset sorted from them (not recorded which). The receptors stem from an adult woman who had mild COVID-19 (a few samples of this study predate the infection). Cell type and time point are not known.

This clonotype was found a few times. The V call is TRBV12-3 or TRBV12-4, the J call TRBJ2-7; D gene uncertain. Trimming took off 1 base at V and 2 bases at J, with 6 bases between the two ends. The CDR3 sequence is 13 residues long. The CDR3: CASSLVQTYEQYF. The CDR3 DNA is TGTGCCAGCAGTTTAGTCCAGACCTACGAGCAGTACTTC.

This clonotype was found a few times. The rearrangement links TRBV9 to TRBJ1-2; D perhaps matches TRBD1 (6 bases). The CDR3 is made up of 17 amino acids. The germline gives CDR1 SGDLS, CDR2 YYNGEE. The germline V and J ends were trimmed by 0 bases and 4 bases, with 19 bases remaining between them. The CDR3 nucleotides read TGTGCCAGCAGCGTAGGTATTGGGGGGCGCGGAGGCTATGGCTACACCTTC. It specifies CASSVGIGGRGGYGYTF.

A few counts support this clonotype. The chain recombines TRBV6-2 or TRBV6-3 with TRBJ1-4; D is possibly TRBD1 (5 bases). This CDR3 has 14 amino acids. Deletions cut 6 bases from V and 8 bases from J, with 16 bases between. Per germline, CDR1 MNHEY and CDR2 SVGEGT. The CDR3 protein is CASSPPAGTEKLFF. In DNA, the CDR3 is TGTGCCAGCAGCCCCCCTGCGGGGACCGAAAAACTGTTTTTT.

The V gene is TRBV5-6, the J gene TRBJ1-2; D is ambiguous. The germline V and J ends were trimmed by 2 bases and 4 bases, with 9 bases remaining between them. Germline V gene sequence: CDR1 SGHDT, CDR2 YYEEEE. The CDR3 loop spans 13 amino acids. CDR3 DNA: TGTGCCAGCAGCTTAGTACAGCCCTATGGCTACACCTTC. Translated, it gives CASSLVQPYGYTF.

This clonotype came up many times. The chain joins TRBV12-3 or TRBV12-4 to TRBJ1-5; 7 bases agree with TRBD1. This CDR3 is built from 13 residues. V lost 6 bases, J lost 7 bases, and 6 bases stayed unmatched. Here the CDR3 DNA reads TGTGCCAGCAGCAGGGGGGGGAACCAGCCCCAGCATTTT. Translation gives CASSRGGNQPQHF.